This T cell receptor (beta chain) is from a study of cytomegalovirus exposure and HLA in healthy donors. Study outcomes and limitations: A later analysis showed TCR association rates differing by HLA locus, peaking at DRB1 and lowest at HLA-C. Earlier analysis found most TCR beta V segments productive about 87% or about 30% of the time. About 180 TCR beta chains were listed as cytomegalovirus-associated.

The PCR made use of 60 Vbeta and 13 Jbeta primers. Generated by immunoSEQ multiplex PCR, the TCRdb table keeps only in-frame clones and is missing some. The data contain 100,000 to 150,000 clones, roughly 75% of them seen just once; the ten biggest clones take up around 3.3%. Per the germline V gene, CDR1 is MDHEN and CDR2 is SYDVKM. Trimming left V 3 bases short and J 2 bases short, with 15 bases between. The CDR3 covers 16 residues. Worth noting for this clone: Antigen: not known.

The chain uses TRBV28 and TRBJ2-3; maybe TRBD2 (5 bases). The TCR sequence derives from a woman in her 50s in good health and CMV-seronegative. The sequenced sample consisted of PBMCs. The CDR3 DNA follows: TGTGCCAGCAGTTTTGAGGAGGAGAAGCCCACAGATACGCAGTATTTT. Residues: CASSFEEEKPTDTQYF.